This T cell receptor beta chain emerged from a study of neoadjuvant anti-PD-1 for oral cavity cancer. TCRdb keeps only in-frame clones here, not all; method: immunoSEQ multiplex PCR. This table has tens of thousands of clones, more than 60% appearing once. The CDR3 sequence is 20 residues long. V lost 4 bases to trimming and J lost 0 bases; unmatched junction nucleotides: 16. Germline V gives CDR1 SGHRS, CDR2 YFSETQ. The chain has TRBV5-1 and TRBJ2-7; TRBD2 aligns across 13 bases. This clonotype originated in a person aged 35-79 years with oral cavity squamous cell carcinoma. The sequencing used PBMCs, collected before nivolumab (anti-PD-1) treatment. Here the CDR3 reads CASSLGTSGKQLGFSYEQYF. The CDR3 DNA sequence: TGCGCCAGCAGCCTCGGGACTAGCGGGAAACAACTCGGGTTCTCCTACGAGCAGTACTTC.